These 30 T cell receptor beta chains were sequenced from one sample in a study of T cells in Graves' hyperthyroidism and ophthalmopathy. Researchers amplified the TCR beta CDR3 regions from RNA transcripts. Primed by the HTBI set, a first-round RT-PCR was run on the TCR CDR3. MiXCR, applied by TCRdb to the multiplex PCR reads, yields one record per CDR3 protein. Of about 420,000 distinct CDR3 sequences listed, 12% to 15% are singletons. Sequenced: blood. The receptors come from a woman under 30 with Graves' hyperthyroidism.

This chain links TRBV5-1 with TRBJ2-2; a possible D gene is TRBD2 (6 bases). Germline V CDR1 and CDR2: SGHRS, YFSETQ. V was trimmed by 5 bases and J by 3 bases, leaving 14 bases between them. CDR3 length: 15 amino acids. The CDR3 coding sequence is TGCGCCAGCAGAGGGGCTAGCGAGTACACCGGGGAGCTGTTTTTT. This sequence encodes CASRGASEYTGELFF.

This clonotype was detected many times. The rearrangement uses TRBV28 and TRBJ2-7; tentative D call: TRBD1 (5 bases). V was clipped by 6 bases and J by 3 bases, with 15 bases between them. The CDR3 covers 14 residues. Germline assignment: CDR1 MDHEN and CDR2 SYDVKM. The CDR3 loop is CASSSTTVNYEQYF. DNA of the CDR3: TGTGCCAGCAGCTCCACGACAGTAAACTACGAGCAGTACTTC.

The chain has TRBV28 and TRBJ1-1, with D unclear. CDR3 length equals 12 residues. Per germline, CDR1 MDHEN and CDR2 SYDVKM. V was trimmed by 6 bases and J by 0 bases, leaving 5 bases between them. CDR3 sequence (DNA): TGTGCCAGCAGCTGGTTGAACACTGAAGCTTTCTTT. Protein: CASSWLNTEAFF.

This clonotype was observed at least ten times. The CDR3, as DNA: TGTGCCAGCAGCTTAATATCGGGGTACTCCTACAATGAGCAGTTCTTC. Translating it yields CASSLISGYSYNEQFF. The chain has TRBV7-2 and TRBJ2-1; possible D gene TRBD2, 5 bases. V gave up 2 bases and J gave up 0 bases, with 11 bases separating them. Germline assignment: CDR1 SGHTA and CDR2 FQGNSA. This CDR3 contains 16 residues. Filled out from reference TRBV7-2 and TRBJ2-1, the complete variable domain reads GAGVSQSPSNKVTEKGKDVELRCDPISGHTALYWYRQSLGQGLEFLIYFQGNSAPDKSGLPSDRFSAERTGGSVSTLTIQRTQQEDSAVYLCASSLISGYSYNEQFFGPGTRLTVL.

This clonotype has at least ten counts. This rearrangement joins TRBV30 to TRBJ1-1, with D tentatively TRBD1 (5 bases). Trimming pared 0 bases from V and 0 bases from J, leaving 11 bases between. Germline lookup yields CDR1 GTSNPN and CDR2 SVGIG (reference sequence). This CDR3 has 15 residues. CDR3 residues: CAWSVAGSMNTEAFF. CDR3 DNA sequence: TGTGCCTGGAGTGTAGCAGGGTCTATGAACACTGAAGCTTTCTTT.

This clonotype was detected ten times or more. This chain connects TRBV30 to TRBJ2-1, with 8 bases matching TRBD2. This CDR3 spans 16 amino acids. Germline values: CDR1 GTSNPN, CDR2 SVGIG (reference sequence). With 0 bases clipped from V and 2 bases from J, the junction kept 6 bases outside the gene matches. The chain's CDR3 is CAWSVIGGGTYNEQFF. The CDR3 region has the DNA TGTGCCTGGAGTGTAATTGGCGGGGGGACCTACAATGAGCAGTTCTTC.

The V gene is TRBV9, the J gene TRBJ1-2; TRBD1 is a possible D gene (5 bases). CDR3 length equals 15 residues. From germline, CDR1 is SGDLS and CDR2 YYNGEE. The V and J ends lost 6 bases and 0 bases respectively, with 15 bases between them. The DNA for the CDR3 is TGTGCCAGCACCTTAGAAGGGGAAGCTAACTATGGCTACACCTTC. As protein: CASTLEGEANYGYTF.

V gene TRBV20-1 combines with J gene TRBJ2-5; 12 positions agree with TRBD2. J gave up 2 bases and V 0 bases, and 13 bases lay outside the gene matches. The CDR3 totals 19 residues. Germline lookup yields CDR1 DFQATT and CDR2 SNEGSKA (reference sequence). CDR3 loop: CSARDGAGLAGPFQETQYF. CDR3 DNA: TGCAGTGCTAGAGATGGGGCGGGACTAGCGGGTCCATTTCAAGAGACCCAGTACTTC.

This clonotype was detected ten times or more. The chain recombines TRBV20-1 with TRBJ2-1; D gene ambiguous. V lost 4 bases to trimming and J lost 6 bases, with 7 bases between them. This CDR3 has 11 residues. Germline CDR1 and CDR2: DFQATT and SNEGSKA (reference sequence). CDR3 DNA: TGCAGTGCTACTCAGTTCAATGAGCAGTTCTTC. Its translation: CSATQFNEQFF.

The V gene is TRBV30, the J gene TRBJ1-5, with 7 bases fitting TRBD1. CDR1 GTSNPN and CDR2 SVGIG come from the germline V gene (reference sequence). Trimming removed 7 bases from V and 6 bases from J; junction bases left unmatched: 6. The CDR3 has 12 residues. The DNA for the CDR3 is TGTGCCTTTAACAGGGGCGCTCAGCCCCAGCATTTT. This translates into CAFNRGAQPQHF.

DNA for the CDR3: TGCGCCAGCAGCCACCAGACAGGGAGCACTGAAGCTTTCTTT. Protein product: CASSHQTGSTEAFF. The V gene is TRBV5-1, the J gene TRBJ1-1; 7 nucleotides agree with TRBD1. Germline V CDR1 and CDR2: SGHRS, YFSETQ. The V gene end was trimmed by 4 bases and the J gene end by 4 bases; junction bases not matched to a gene: 7. The CDR3 loop spans 14 amino acids.

This clonotype was seen more than once but under ten times. The V call is TRBV30, the J call TRBJ1-2; D gene ambiguous. In germline, CDR1 is GTSNPN, CDR2 SVGIG (reference sequence). Between the trimmed V and J ends, which lost 2 bases and 8 bases, there was a span of 6 bases. This CDR3 region has 10 residues. The chain's CDR3 is CAWSPDGYTF. The CDR3 coding sequence is TGTGCCTGGAGTCCCGACGGCTACACCTTC.

At least ten counts were recorded for this clonotype. The chain is built from TRBV20-1 and TRBJ2-3, with D perhaps given as TRBD1 or TRBD2 (5 bases each). Germline loops: CDR1 DFQATT, CDR2 SNEGSKA (reference sequence). This CDR3 has 14 residues. The germline V and J ends were trimmed by 5 bases and 4 bases, with 16 bases remaining between them. The CDR3 nucleotides read TGCAGTGCTCCGGGGACCCTCGGGGCAGATACGCAGTATTTT. Translated: CSAPGTLGADTQYF.

This clonotype was counted many times. The J gene is TRBJ2-3, the V gene TRBV20-1, with D tentatively TRBD2 (5 bases). Trimming took off 3 bases at V and 5 bases at J, with 15 bases between the two ends. CDR3 length equals 14 residues. The germline CDR1 and CDR2 sequences are DFQATT and SNEGSKA (reference sequence). CDR3 nucleotide sequence: TGCAGTGCTAGGGCCAGCGGAGGCGGAGATACGCAGTATTTT. Translating gives CSARASGGGDTQYF.

This clonotype was seen many times. The CDR3 DNA reads as TGTGCCTGGGACAGGGAGGAATCCTACGAGCAGTACTTC. Translation gives CAWDREESYEQYF. This chain connects TRBV30 to TRBJ2-7, with D possibly being TRBD1 (7 bases). Germline CDR1 reads GTSNPN; CDR2 reads SVGIG (reference sequence). The CDR3 loop spans 13 amino acids. Trimming removed 5 bases at V and 1 base at J, with 12 bases between.

In its sample, this clonotype was seen many times. The genes are TRBV12-3 or TRBV12-4 and TRBJ2-5; D uncertain. CDR3 length: 13 amino acids. V was shortened by 6 bases and J by 3 bases, with 11 bases between the two germline ends. The CDR3 DNA is TGTGCCAGCAGCATAGGGCGTAAAGAGACCCAGTACTTC. It encodes CASSIGRKETQYF.

The CDR3 coding sequence is TGCAGTGCTACCCTGGGTGGGATGACCTACAATGAGCAGTTCTTC. This gives the protein CSATLGGMTYNEQFF. This chain links TRBV20-1 with TRBJ2-1, with D hard to call. Germline V lookup: CDR1 DFQATT, CDR2 SNEGSKA (reference sequence). The CDR3 spans 15 residues. V was pared by 4 bases and J by 2 bases, with 15 bases between.

In this sample, this clonotype turned up many times. The genes are TRBV6-6 and TRBJ2-1, with D hard to call. In germline, CDR1 is MNHNY, CDR2 SVGAGI (reference sequence). This CDR3 spans 13 amino acids. Deletions cut 0 bases from V and 6 bases from J, with 6 bases between. The CDR3 spells CASSYSYGNEQFF. The CDR3 nucleotides are TGTGCCAGCAGTTACTCTTACGGCAATGAGCAGTTCTTC.

This clonotype was seen ten or more times. The V call is TRBV18, the J call TRBJ2-7; the D call may be TRBD1 or TRBD2 (5 bases each). V gave up 5 bases and J gave up 2 bases, with 10 bases separating them. CDR1 is KGHSH, CDR2 LQKENI, per germline. The CDR3 runs 13 residues. The CDR3 nucleotides are TGTGCCAGCTCAGCCGGGACGACCTACGAGCAGTACTTC. This codes for CASSAGTTYEQYF.

This clonotype was counted many times. The chain carries TRBV7-2 and TRBJ1-1; 7 bases align to TRBD1. Germline-derived CDR1 and CDR2 are SGHTA and FQGNSA. V shed 1 base, J shed 11 bases, and the junction held 7 bases outside the gene matches. CDR3 size: 13 residues. In DNA form, the CDR3 reads TGTGCCAGCAGCTTAGACAAGGACAGGAATGCTTTCTTT. It translates to CASSLDKDRNAFF.

This clonotype was picked up many times. The chain joins TRBV11-2 to TRBJ2-4; 7 positions match TRBD2. This CDR3 has 15 amino acids. V trimming: 1 base; J trimming: 8 bases; junction bases outside the gene matches: 8. Per germline, CDR1 SGHAT and CDR2 FQNNGV. In DNA, the CDR3 is TGTGCCAGCAGCTTAGGAGCGGGATATACGGACATTCAGTACTTC. It translates to CASSLGAGYTDIQYF. The whole variable domain, remainder taken from reference TRBV11-2 and TRBJ2-4, is EAGVAQSPRYKIIEKRQSVAFWCNPISGHATLYWYQQILGQGPKLLIQFQNNGVVDDSQLPKDRFSAERLKGVDSTLKIQPAKLEDSAVYLCASSLGAGYTDIQYFGAGTRLSVL.

In the case of this clonotype: A clone one base away is much larger, so this may be a read error. The chain uses TRBV7-2 and TRBJ1-1; D uncertain. Per the germline V gene, CDR1 is SGHTA and CDR2 is FQGNSA. This CDR3 has 13 amino acids. The CDR3 DNA follows: TGTGCCAGCAGCTTATACGGGAACACTGAAGTTTTCTTT. Its protein is CASSLYGNTEVFF.

This clonotype was seen at least ten times. The V call is TRBV15, the J call TRBJ2-1; 7 positions agree with TRBD1. CDR1 is LNHNV and CDR2 is YYDKDF in the germline V gene (reference sequence). V was pared by 0 bases and J by 7 bases, with 6 bases of the junction left unmatched. The CDR3 covers 15 residues. CDR3 protein: CATSRETGSRNEQFF. The CDR3, as DNA: TGTGCCACCAGCAGAGAGACAGGGTCGAGGAATGAGCAGTTCTTC. Full variable domain (missing parts from reference TRBV15 and TRBJ2-1): DAMVIQNPRYQVTQFGKPVTLSCSQTLNHNVMYWYQQKSSQAPKLLFHYYDKDFNNEADTPDNFQSRRPNTSFCFLDIRSPGLGDTAMYLCATSRETGSRNEQFFGPGTRLTVL.

This clonotype has at least ten counts. CDR3 DNA sequence: TGTGCCAGCAGTTCCAATAGACAGCTAGCCAAAAACATTCAGTACTTC. Protein product: CASSSNRQLAKNIQYF. The J gene is TRBJ2-4, the V gene TRBV27; TRBD1 might be the D (5 bases). The CDR3 extends over 16 amino acids. CDR1 and CDR2 (germline): MNHEY, SMNVEV (reference sequence). With 4 bases removed from V and 0 bases from J, the gap between germline ends came to 13 bases.

In its sample, this clonotype was seen a few times. The V call is TRBV5-1, the J call TRBJ2-3, with D possibly TRBD2 on 5 matching bases. The CDR3 has 17 amino acids. The V end lost 0 bases, the J end lost 2 bases, and 16 bases lay between the germline ends. Germline assignment: CDR1 SGHRS and CDR2 YFSETQ. The CDR3 sequence is CASSLGGRSVFTDTQYF. The CDR3 nucleotides read TGCGCCAGCAGCTTGGGAGGTCGTAGCGTCTTCACAGATACGCAGTATTTT.

At least ten counts were recorded for this clonotype. This chain uses TRBV5-1 with TRBJ2-7, with D possibly TRBD2 on 5 matching bases. Germline V gene sequence: CDR1 SGHRS, CDR2 YFSETQ. The CDR3 consists of 13 residues. The V end lost 1 base, the J end lost 6 bases, and 11 bases lay between the germline ends. The chain's CDR3 is CASSLPGWGEQYF. The CDR3 coding sequence is TGCGCCAGCAGCTTGCCGGGATGGGGCGAGCAGTACTTC.

Only a few counts were recorded for this clonotype. The chain joins TRBV12-5 to TRBJ1-1; D is uncertain. The CDR3 is made up of 13 amino acids. Trimming stripped 2 bases from V and 7 bases from J, with 11 bases between. Looked up from germline, CDR1 is LGHNT and CDR2 is FRNRAP. The DNA of the CDR3 is TGTGCTAGTGGTTTGTTCCAGGTCGGTGAAGCTTTCTTT. Translating it yields CASGLFQVGEAFF.

Many counts were recorded for this clonotype. V is TRBV7-2 and J is TRBJ2-1; 13 nucleotides line up with TRBD2. Germline V lookup: CDR1 SGHTA, CDR2 FQGNSA. The CDR3 extends over 15 amino acids. The trim removed 3 bases at V and 5 bases at J, leaving 1 base unmatched. The CDR3 sequence: CASSLGLAGNNEQFF. The CDR3 DNA reads TGTGCCAGCAGCTTGGGACTAGCGGGAAACAATGAGCAGTTCTTC.

This clonotype was counted a few times. The V call is TRBV7-2, the J call TRBJ1-4, with D uncertain. V was trimmed by 5 bases and J by 0 bases, leaving 13 bases between them. Germline CDR1 is SGHTA and CDR2 is FQGNSA. The CDR3 has 16 residues. This chain's CDR3 is CASSPRRLATNEKLFF. The CDR3 coding sequence is TGTGCCAGCAGCCCCCGACGGCTTGCAACTAATGAAAAACTGTTTTTT.

This clonotype was seen at least ten times. The chain joins TRBV28 to TRBJ1-5; 11 bases are a match to TRBD1. This CDR3 comprises 16 residues. CDR1 and CDR2 from the germline V gene are MDHEN and SYDVKM. The J segment lost 4 bases and the V segment lost 6 bases, leaving 8 bases of the junction unmatched. CDR3 bases: TGTGCCAGCAGGATGGAGGGACAGGGGGTTAATCAGCCCCAGCATTTT. Translation gives CASRMEGQGVNQPQHF.